This entry concerns a single T cell receptor (beta chain). The target antigen is unknown. From germline, CDR1 is SGHRS and CDR2 YFSETQ. The ends lost 2 bases at V and 8 bases at J; junction bases unmatched: 12. The CDR3 is 15 amino acids. These data belong to a study of CD8+ T cells in alopecia areata. Study-wide background: Tofacitinib treatment spanned 6 to 18 months, with 6 months off drug afterward. Findings and limits, study-wide: Under tofacitinib, fewer expanded CD8+ clones appeared among the top 100 scalp clones.

Specified treatment: oral pan-JAK inhibitor, 5-10 mg twice daily. cDNA prepared by RNA extraction and subsequent reverse transcription served as the template for sequencing. Only in-frame clones appear in the TCRdb table, and some are missing; sequencing was by immunoSEQ multiplex PCR. The sample yields fewer than 250,000 clones, 30% to 40% seen once. This receptor was obtained from a human donor with alopecia areata. The starting material was CD4+ T cells sorted from blood, obtained at approximately week 30, from a patient treated with tofacitinib. This sequence joins TRBV5-1 and TRBJ1-2; 7 positions agree with TRBD1. DNA of the CDR3: TGCGCCAGCAGCTTCGGAGAACACAGGGGTCGCGGCTACACCTTC. Its translation is CASSFGEHRGRGYTF.